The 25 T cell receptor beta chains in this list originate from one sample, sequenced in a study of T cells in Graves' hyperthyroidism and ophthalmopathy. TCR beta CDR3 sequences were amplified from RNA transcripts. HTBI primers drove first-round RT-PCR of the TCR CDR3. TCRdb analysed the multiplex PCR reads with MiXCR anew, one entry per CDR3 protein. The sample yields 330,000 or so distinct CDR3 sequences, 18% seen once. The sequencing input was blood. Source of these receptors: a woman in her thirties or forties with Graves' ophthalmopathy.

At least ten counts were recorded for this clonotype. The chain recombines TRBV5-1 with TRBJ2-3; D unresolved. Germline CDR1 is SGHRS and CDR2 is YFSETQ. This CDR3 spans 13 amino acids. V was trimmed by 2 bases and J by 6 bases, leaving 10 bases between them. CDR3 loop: CASSFQDGDTQYF. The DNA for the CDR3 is TGCGCCAGCAGCTTCCAGGACGGGGATACGCAGTATTTT.

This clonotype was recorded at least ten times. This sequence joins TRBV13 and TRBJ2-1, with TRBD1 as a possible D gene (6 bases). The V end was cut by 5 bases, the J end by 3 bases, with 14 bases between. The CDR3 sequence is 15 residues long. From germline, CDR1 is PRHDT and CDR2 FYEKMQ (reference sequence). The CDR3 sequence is CASSPRDKVYNEQFF. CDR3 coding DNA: TGTGCCAGCAGCCCCCGGGACAAAGTCTACAATGAGCAGTTCTTC.

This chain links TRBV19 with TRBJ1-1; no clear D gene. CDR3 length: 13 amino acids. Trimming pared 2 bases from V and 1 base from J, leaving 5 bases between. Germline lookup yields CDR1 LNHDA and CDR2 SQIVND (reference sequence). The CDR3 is CASSIFENTEAFF. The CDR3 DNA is TGTGCCAGTAGTATATTCGAGAACACTGAAGCTTTCTTT.

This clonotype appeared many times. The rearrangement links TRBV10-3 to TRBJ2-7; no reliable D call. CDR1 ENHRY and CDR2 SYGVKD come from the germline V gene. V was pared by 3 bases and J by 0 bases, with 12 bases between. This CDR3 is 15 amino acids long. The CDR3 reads CAISDPLTPSYEQYF. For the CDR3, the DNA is TGTGCCATCAGTGATCCACTAACACCCTCCTACGAGCAGTACTTC.

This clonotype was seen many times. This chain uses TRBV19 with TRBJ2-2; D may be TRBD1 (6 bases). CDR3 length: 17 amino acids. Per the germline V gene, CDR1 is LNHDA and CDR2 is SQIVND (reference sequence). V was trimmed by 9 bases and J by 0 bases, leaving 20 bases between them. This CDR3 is CASDSGQWGTNTGELFF. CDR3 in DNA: TGTGCCAGCGACTCTGGACAGTGGGGGACGAACACCGGGGAGCTGTTTTTT.

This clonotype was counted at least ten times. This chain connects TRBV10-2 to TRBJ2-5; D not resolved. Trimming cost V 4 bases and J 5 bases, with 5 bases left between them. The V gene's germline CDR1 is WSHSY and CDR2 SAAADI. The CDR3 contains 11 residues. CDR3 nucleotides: TGCGCCAGCAGTGGGTTGGAGACCCAGTACTTC. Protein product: CASSGLETQYF.

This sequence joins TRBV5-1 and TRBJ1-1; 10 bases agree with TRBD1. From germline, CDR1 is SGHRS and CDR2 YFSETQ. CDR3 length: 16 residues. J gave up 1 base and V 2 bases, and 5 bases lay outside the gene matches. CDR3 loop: CASSLRQGASNTEAFF. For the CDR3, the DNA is TGCGCCAGCAGCTTACGACAGGGGGCTTCGAACACTGAAGCTTTCTTT. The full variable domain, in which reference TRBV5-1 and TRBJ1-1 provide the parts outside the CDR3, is KAGVTQTPRYLIKTRGQQVTLSCSPISGHRSVSWYQQTPGQGLQFLFEYFSETQRNKGNFPGRFSGRQFSNSRSEMNVSTLELGDSALYLCASSLRQGASNTEAFFGQGTRLTVV.

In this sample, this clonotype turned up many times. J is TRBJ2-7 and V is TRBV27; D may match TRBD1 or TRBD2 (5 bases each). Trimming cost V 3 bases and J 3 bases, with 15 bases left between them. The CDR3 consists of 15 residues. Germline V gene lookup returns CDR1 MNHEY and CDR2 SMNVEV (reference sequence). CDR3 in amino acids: CASSLGTGLDYEQYF. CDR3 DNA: TGTGCCAGCAGTTTGGGGACCGGGTTAGACTACGAGCAGTACTTC.

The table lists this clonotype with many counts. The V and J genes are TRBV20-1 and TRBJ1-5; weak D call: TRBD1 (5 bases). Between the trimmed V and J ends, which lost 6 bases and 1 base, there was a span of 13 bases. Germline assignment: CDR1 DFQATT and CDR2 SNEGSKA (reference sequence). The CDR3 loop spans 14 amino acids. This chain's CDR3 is CSAGDVLSNQPQHF. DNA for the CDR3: TGCAGTGCAGGGGACGTGTTAAGCAATCAGCCCCAGCATTTT.

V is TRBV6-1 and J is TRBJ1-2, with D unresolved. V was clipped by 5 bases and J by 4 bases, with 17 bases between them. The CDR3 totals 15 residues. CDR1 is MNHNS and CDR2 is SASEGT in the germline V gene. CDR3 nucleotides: TGTGCCAGCAGTCCGAGAGGAGAGGGATCCTATGGCTACACCTTC. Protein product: CASSPRGEGSYGYTF.

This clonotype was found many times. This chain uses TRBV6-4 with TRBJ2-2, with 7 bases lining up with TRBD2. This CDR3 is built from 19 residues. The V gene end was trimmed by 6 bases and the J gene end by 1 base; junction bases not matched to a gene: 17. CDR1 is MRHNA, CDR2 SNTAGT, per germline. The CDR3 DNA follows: TGTGCCAGCAGCACCAATAACTTTCCCGGGGGGTGGAACACCGGGGAGCTGTTTTTT. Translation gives CASSTNNFPGGWNTGELFF.

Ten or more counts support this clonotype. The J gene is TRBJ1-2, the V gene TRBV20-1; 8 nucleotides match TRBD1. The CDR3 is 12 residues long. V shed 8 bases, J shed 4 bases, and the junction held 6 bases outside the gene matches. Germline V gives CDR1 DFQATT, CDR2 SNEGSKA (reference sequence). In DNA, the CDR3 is TGCAGTCGCCCTGACAGGGGCTATGGCTACACCTTC. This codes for CSRPDRGYGYTF.

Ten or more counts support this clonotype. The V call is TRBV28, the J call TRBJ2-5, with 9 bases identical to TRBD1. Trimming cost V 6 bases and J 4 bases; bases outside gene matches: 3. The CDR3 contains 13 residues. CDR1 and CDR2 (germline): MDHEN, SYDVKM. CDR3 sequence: CASRDRGLETQYF. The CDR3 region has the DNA TGTGCCAGCAGGGACAGGGGATTAGAGACCCAGTACTTC.

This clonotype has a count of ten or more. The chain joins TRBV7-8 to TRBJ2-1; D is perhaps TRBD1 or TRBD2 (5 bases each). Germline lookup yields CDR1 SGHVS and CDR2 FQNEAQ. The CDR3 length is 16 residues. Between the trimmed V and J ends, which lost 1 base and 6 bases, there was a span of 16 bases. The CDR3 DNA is TGTGCCAGCAGCTTAGGGTGGGGGACCCAGCCCAATGAGCAGTTCTTC. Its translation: CASSLGWGTQPNEQFF. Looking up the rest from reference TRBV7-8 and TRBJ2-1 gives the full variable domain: GAGVSQSPRYKVAKRGQDVALRCDPISGHVSLFWYQQALGQGPEFLTYFQNEAQLDKSGLPSDRFFAERPEGSVSTLKIQRTQQEDSAVYLCASSLGWGTQPNEQFFGPGTRLTVL.

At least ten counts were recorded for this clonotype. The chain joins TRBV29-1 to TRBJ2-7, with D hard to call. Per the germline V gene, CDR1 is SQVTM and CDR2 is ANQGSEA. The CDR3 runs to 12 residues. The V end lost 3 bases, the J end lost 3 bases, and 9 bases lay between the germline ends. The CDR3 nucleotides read TGCAGCGTTGAGTCCAAGAACTACGAGCAGTACTTC. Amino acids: CSVESKNYEQYF.

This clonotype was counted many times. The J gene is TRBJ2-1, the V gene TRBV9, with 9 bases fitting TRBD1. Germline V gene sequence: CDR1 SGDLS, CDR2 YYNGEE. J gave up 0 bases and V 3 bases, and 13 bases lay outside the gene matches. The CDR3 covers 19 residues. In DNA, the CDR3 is TGTGCCAGCAGCGACGCCGGGACAGGGATCCCTAGCTCCTACAATGAGCAGTTCTTC. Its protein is CASSDAGTGIPSSYNEQFF. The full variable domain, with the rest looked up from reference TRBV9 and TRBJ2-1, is DSGVTQTPKHLITATGQRVTLRCSPRSGDLSVYWYQQSLDQGLQFLIQYYNGEERAKGNILERFSAQQFPDLHSELNLSSLELGDSALYFCASSDAGTGIPSSYNEQFFGPGTRLTVL.

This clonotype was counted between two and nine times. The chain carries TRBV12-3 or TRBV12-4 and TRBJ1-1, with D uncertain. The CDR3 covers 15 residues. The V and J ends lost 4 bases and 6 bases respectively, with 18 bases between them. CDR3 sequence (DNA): TGTGCCAGCAGTTGGTCACCCATGTTGGGCGCTGAAGCTTTCTTT. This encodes CASSWSPMLGAEAFF.

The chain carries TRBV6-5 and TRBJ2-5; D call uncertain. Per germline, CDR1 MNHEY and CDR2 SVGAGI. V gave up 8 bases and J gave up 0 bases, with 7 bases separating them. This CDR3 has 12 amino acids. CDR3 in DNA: TGTGCCAGCGGCGGCAACCAAGAGACCCAGTACTTC. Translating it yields CASGGNQETQYF.

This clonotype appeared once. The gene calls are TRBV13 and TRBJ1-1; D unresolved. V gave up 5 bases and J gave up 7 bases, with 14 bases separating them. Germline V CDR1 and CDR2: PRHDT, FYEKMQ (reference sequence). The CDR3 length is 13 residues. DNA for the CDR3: TGTGCCAGCAGCGAGTCAGGATGGGGTGAAGCTTTCTTT. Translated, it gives CASSESGWGEAFF.

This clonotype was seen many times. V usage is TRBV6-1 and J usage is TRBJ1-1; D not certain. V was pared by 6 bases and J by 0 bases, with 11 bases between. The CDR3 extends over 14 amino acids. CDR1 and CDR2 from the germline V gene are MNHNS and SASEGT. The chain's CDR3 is CASSAGRLNTEAFF. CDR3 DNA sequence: TGTGCCAGCAGCGCAGGACGGTTGAACACTGAAGCTTTCTTT.

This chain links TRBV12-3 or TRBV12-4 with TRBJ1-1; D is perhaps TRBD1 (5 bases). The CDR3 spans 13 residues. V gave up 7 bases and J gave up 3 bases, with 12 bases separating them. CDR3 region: CASNLGGDTEAFF. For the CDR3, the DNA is TGTGCCAGCAACCTGGGGGGGGACACTGAAGCTTTCTTT.

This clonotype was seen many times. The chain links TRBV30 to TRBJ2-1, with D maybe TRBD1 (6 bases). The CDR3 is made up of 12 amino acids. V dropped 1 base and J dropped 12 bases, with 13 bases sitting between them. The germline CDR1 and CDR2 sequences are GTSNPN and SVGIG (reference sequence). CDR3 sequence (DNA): TGTGCCTGGAGTGATGGGGGCTGGGGGCAGTTCTTC. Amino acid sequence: CAWSDGGWGQFF.

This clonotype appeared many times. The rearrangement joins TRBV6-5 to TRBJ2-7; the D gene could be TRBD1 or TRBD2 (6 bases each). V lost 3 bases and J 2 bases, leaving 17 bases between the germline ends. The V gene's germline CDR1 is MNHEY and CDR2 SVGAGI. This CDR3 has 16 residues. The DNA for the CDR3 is TGTGCCAGCAGTTATTCTTCGGGGGCCCAAGCCTACGAGCAGTACTTC. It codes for CASSYSSGAQAYEQYF.

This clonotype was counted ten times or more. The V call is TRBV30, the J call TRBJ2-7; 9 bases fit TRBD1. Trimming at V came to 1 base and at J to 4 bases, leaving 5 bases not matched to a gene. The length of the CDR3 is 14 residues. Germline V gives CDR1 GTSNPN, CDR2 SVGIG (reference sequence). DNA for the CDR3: TGTGCCTGGAGTGCGGGACAGGGCGATTACGAGCAGTACTTC. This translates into CAWSAGQGDYEQYF.

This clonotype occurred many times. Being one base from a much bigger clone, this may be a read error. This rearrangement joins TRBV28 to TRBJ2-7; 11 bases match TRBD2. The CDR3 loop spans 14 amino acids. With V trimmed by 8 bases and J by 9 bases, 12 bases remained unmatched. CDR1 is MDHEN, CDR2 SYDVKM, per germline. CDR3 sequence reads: CASGIAGGTNAQYF. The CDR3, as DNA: TGTGCCAGCGGAATAGCGGGAGGGACCAACGCGCAGTACTTC.